One sample yielded the 8 T cell receptor beta chains listed below, sequenced in a study of blood T cell repertoires in COVID-19. Data came from immunoSEQ multiplex PCR; TCRdb stores just in-frame clones and leaves some out. The sample has nearly 350,000 clones; 65% to 85% are singletons. Sequencing input: peripheral blood. The origin of the receptors is a young man with active or convalescent COVID-19.

The chain uses TRBV28 and TRBJ1-2; 9 bases align to TRBD1. Germline V gene sequence: CDR1 MDHEN, CDR2 SYDVKM. Trimming removed 3 bases from V and 5 bases from J; junction bases left unmatched: 7. The CDR3 has 15 residues. The CDR3 reads CASSFFTGGSYGYTF. The CDR3 DNA reads TGTGCCAGCAGTTTTTTTACAGGGGGCTCTTATGGCTACACCTTC.

The genes are TRBV6-5 and TRBJ1-1; the match to TRBD1 covers 7 bases. Germline assignment: CDR1 MNHEY and CDR2 SVGAGI. CDR3 length equals 13 residues. The V gene end was trimmed by 8 bases and the J gene end by 2 bases; junction bases not matched to a gene: 5. In DNA, the CDR3 is TGTGCCAGCCGCGGGACAGCAAACACTGAAGCTTTCTTT. This sequence encodes CASRGTANTEAFF.

V is TRBV27 and J is TRBJ1-6; 10 bases match TRBD1. The CDR3 has 14 residues. V trimming: 3 bases; J trimming: 12 bases; junction bases outside the gene matches: 5. Germline V lookup: CDR1 MNHEY, CDR2 SMNVEV (reference sequence). CDR3 sequence reads: CASSLETGGGPLHF. CDR3 DNA sequence: TGTGCCAGCAGTTTGGAGACAGGGGGCGGACCCCTCCACTTT.

The rearrangement links TRBV2 to TRBJ1-3, with 8 bases fitting TRBD1. This CDR3 has 14 residues. Trimming cost V 1 base and J 9 bases; bases outside gene matches: 5. From germline, CDR1 is SNHLY and CDR2 FYNNEI. Written as DNA, the CDR3 is TGTGCCAGCAGTGAAGAGGCAGGGGGCAGCACCATATATTTT. Its protein product is CASSEEAGGSTIYF.

This sequence joins TRBV7-2 and TRBJ1-2; D remains ambiguous. The CDR3 spans 13 residues. Trimming took off 5 bases at V and 8 bases at J, with 15 bases between the two ends. The germline V gene has CDR1 SGHTA and CDR2 FQGNSA. The CDR3 coding sequence is TGTGCCAGCAGCCCCACCTCAGCGGGAGGCTACACCTTC. Its translation is CASSPTSAGGYTF.

This chain connects TRBV7-3 to TRBJ2-1, with TRBD2 as a possible D gene (6 bases). The CDR3 totals 14 residues. CDR1 SGHTA and CDR2 FQGTGA come from the germline V gene. V was pared by 5 bases and J by 5 bases, with 13 bases between. The CDR3 region is CASSASGLNNEQFF. The DNA of the CDR3 is TGTGCCAGCAGCGCCTCGGGACTGAACAATGAGCAGTTCTTC.

The chain links TRBV5-5 to TRBJ2-7, with 7 bases aligning to TRBD1. From germline, CDR1 is SGHKS and CDR2 YYEKEE (reference sequence). V dropped 0 bases and J dropped 5; count of bases not matched to a gene: 11. This CDR3 has 16 amino acids. CDR3 DNA sequence: TGTGCCAGCAGCTTGGGGGTTGGGACAGCTTATAACGAGCAGTACTTC. Amino acid sequence: CASSLGVGTAYNEQYF. Supplemented by reference TRBV5-5 and TRBJ2-7, the full variable domain reads DAGVTQSPTHLIKTRGQQVTLRCSPISGHKSVSWYQQVLGQGPQFIFQYYEKEERGRGNFPDRFSARQFPNYSSELNVNALLLGDSALYLCASSLGVGTAYNEQYFGPGTRLTVT.

Regarding this clone: At the DNA level, this CDR3 is encoded by other sequences in the same sample as well. The rearrangement uses TRBV7-2 and TRBJ2-7, with D possibly matching TRBD2 (6 bases). The germline V gene has CDR1 SGHTA and CDR2 FQGNSA. This CDR3 has 16 residues. V gave up 4 bases and J gave up 0 bases, with 16 bases separating them. This chain's CDR3 is CASSSGGGSSSYEQYF. CDR3 coding DNA: TGTGCCAGCAGCTCCGGGGGAGGCTCGAGCTCCTACGAGCAGTACTTC. Based on the CDR3 plus reference TRBV7-2 and TRBJ2-7, the full variable domain is GAGVSQSPSNKVTEKGKDVELRCDPISGHTALYWYRQSLGQGLEFLIYFQGNSAPDKSGLPSDRFSAERTGGSVSTLTIQRTQQEDSAVYLCASSSGGGSSSYEQYFGPGTRLTVT.